These T cell receptor beta chains were read from a single sample in a study of cytomegalovirus exposure and HLA in healthy donors. Only in-frame clones appear in the TCRdb table, and some are missing; sequencing was by immunoSEQ multiplex PCR. The profile shows 130,000 or so clones, roughly 70% of them singletons. Material for sequencing was PBMCs. Source of these receptors: a man in his forties in good health and CMV-seropositive. The CDR3 runs from the conserved cysteine through the conserved F or W. The D gene is left open where the match is weak. Only part of the rows carry a size: once, few, many, or a class if the clone is expanded.

>TRBD1|TRBV5-6|TRBJ1-1|few
TGTGCCAGCAGCATTCGGGACAGCTGGGACACTGAAGCTTTCTTT
CASSIRDSWDTEAFF
>.|TRBV19|TRBJ2-1|.
TGTGCCAGTAGTATGAATAGAGTGGATGAGCAGTTCTTC
CASSMNRVDEQFF
>TRBD1|TRBV19|TRBJ1-2|.
TGTGCCAGTATCGACAGGGTAGGGCATGGCTACACCTTC
CASIDRVGHGYTF
>TRBD2|TRBV14|TRBJ2-3|.
TGTGCCAGCAGCCAAAGAAGGACTCCGGGACTAGCGGGAGAAAGAGTGACAGATACGCAGTATTTT
CASSQRRTPGLAGERVTDTQYF
>.|TRBV7-9|TRBJ2-5|.
TGTGCCAGCAGCTTAGCGGGGGGGACCCAGTACTTC
CASSLAGGTQYF
>.|TRBV9|TRBJ2-7|.
TGTGCCAGCAGCGCCGGACACGGCGGTTCCTACGAGCAGTACTTC
CASSAGHGGSYEQYF
>.|TRBV5-1|TRBJ2-1|.
TGCGCCAGCAGCTTGGGAGGTGGAGCCTACAATGAGCAGTTCTTC
CASSLGGGAYNEQFF
>TRBD2|TRBV30|TRBJ2-7|.
TGTGCCTGGAGGCCTTCAGCGGGGGGCCCCTACGAGCAGTACTTC
CAWRPSAGGPYEQYF
>.|TRBV27|TRBJ2-7|.
TGTGCCAGCAGTTCCCCAACGCGCGAGCAGTACTTC
CASSSPTREQYF
>TRBD2|TRBV19|TRBJ2-5|.
TGTGCCAGTAGTATTCTGGGACTACACCAAGAGACCCAGTACTTC
CASSILGLHQETQYF
>TRBD1|TRBV9|TRBJ1-2|.
TGTGCCAGCAGCGTAGATTTCGGGACAGGGGTAGGCTACACCTTC
CASSVDFGTGVGYTF
>.|TRBV28|TRBJ1-6|.
TGTGCCAGCAGCCAGGGGATGAGTGGTTCACCCCTCCACTTT
CASSQGMSGSPLHF
>.|TRBV6-5|TRBJ1-5|few
TGTGCCAGCAGTTTTGGACACCCAAGCAATCAGCCCCAGCATTTT
CASSFGHPSNQPQHF
>.|TRBV5-1|TRBJ2-7|.
TGCGCCAGCAGCTACGCCGGGTACGAGCAGTACTTC
CASSYAGYEQYF
>TRBD1|TRBV4-1|TRBJ2-1|.
TGCGCCAGCAGCCGGACAGGGGGGAATGAGCAGTTCTTC
CASSRTGGNEQFF
>.|TRBV5-1|TRBJ2-5|.
TGCGCCAGCAGCTTCCAGGGTGAAGAGACCCAGTACTTC
CASSFQGEETQYF
>.|TRBV28|TRBJ1-5|.
TGTGCCAGCAGTTTTGGGGCACCTCGAACGGGTTATAGCAATCAGCCCCAGCATTTT
CASSFGAPRTGYSNQPQHF
>TRBD2|TRBV6-4|TRBJ2-7|.
TGTGCCAGCAGTGACTCGAGTCTAGCGGGGGGTGGGTACGAGCAGTACTTC
CASSDSSLAGGGYEQYF
>TRBD1|TRBV18|TRBJ2-2|few
TGTGCCAGCTCACCACCGTACGGACAGGAGAACACCGGGGAGCTGTTTTTT
CASSPPYGQENTGELFF
>TRBD1|TRBV7-9|TRBJ1-4|.
TGTGCCAGCAGCCAATCCGGGACAGGCGATGAAAAACTGTTTTTT
CASSQSGTGDEKLFF
>.|TRBV27|TRBJ1-6|.
TGTGCCAGCAGAAACAGGGTTGGCTCACCCCTCCACTTT
CASRNRVGSPLHF
>TRBD2|TRBV7-6|TRBJ2-1|.
TGTGCCAGCAGCTTAGGGACTAGCGGGGGCGATGAGCAGTTCTTC
CASSLGTSGGDEQFF
>.|TRBV7-2|TRBJ1-2|.
TGTGCCAGCAGCCGTATAGCGGCAACTATGGGCTACACCTTC
CASSRIAATMGYTF
>.|TRBV7-7|TRBJ2-2|.
TGTGCCAGCGGCCCGAGGGAAGTTGGTTCCACCGGGGAGCTGTTTTTT
CASGPREVGSTGELFF
>TRBD1|TRBV7-8|TRBJ2-7|few
TGTGCCAGCAGCTTAGAACAGGGGAATTACGAGCAGTACTTC
CASSLEQGNYEQYF
>TRBD1|TRBV7-9|TRBJ2-7|few
TGTGCCAGCAGCCCAGGACAGGGGGTCTCCTACGAGCAGTACTTC
CASSPGQGVSYEQYF
>TRBD2|TRBV4-1|TRBJ2-7|.
TGCGCCAGCAGCCAAGCGGCCTCCGGGACTACCCTTTACGAGCAGTACTTC
CASSQAASGTTLYEQYF
>TRBD1|TRBV28|TRBJ1-2|.
TGTGCCAGCAGTCTGTTGACAGGGCGGGAGGGTGGCTACACCTTC
CASSLLTGREGGYTF
>TRBD1|TRBV11-2|TRBJ1-3|few
TGTGCCAGCAGCCCCCTACAGGGGGTCTCTGGAAACACCATATATTTT
CASSPLQGVSGNTIYF
>TRBD2|TRBV7-2|TRBJ2-7|once
TGTGCCAGCAACCTGGGGGGGTTTGGCTACGAGCAGTACTTC
CASNLGGFGYEQYF
>TRBD1|TRBV6-1|TRBJ1-4|.
TGTGCCAGCGACAACAGGGGGCTCAATGAAAAACTGTTTTTT
CASDNRGLNEKLFF
>.|TRBV6-5|TRBJ1-2|once
TGTGCCAGCAGGAGGGAGGGTCCTGGCTACACCTTC
CASRREGPGYTF
>TRBD1|TRBV5-1|TRBJ1-2|once
TGCGCCAGCAGCTTCTCACAGGGGGAAGATGGCTACACCTTC
CASSFSQGEDGYTF
>.|TRBV10-3|TRBJ1-6|.
TGTGCCGTAACAGGAACCTATAATTCACCCCTCCACTTT
CAVTGTYNSPLHF
>.|TRBV6-5|TRBJ2-7|.
TGTGCCAGCAGTCTAAGCGGAGGGACCTACGAGCAGTACTTC
CASSLSGGTYEQYF
>TRBD2|TRBV4-1|TRBJ2-1|.
TGCGCCAGCACCCCACTTCCTACCCTTAGCGGGATCAGCTCCTACAATGAGCAGTTCTTC
CASTPLPTLSGISSYNEQFF
>.|TRBV14|TRBJ1-6|.
TGTGCCAGCAGCCAAGGGGCAGGGCTTAATTCACCCCTCCACTTT
CASSQGAGLNSPLHF
>.|TRBV2|TRBJ2-7|.
TGTGCCAGCAGTGGGACAGCGAACTCGCACTTC
CASSGTANSHF
>TRBD2|TRBV5-4|TRBJ2-1|.
TGTGCCAGCAGCTTCGGCGGGAGACCCTACAATGAGCAGTTCTTC
CASSFGGRPYNEQFF
>TRBD2|TRBV9|TRBJ2-1|few
TGTGCCAGCAGCGCTAGCGGGATCTCCTACAATGAGCAGTTCTTC
CASSASGISYNEQFF
>.|TRBV15|TRBJ2-3|few
TGTGCCACCAGCAGAAAAGCGGGCACAGATACGCAGTATTTT
CATSRKAGTDTQYF
>.|TRBV27|TRBJ2-1|few
TGTGCCAGCAGAGGACAGAGAAATTACAATGAGCAGTTCTTC
CASRGQRNYNEQFF
>.|TRBV5-6|TRBJ2-6|few
TGTGCCAGCAGCTCTAGGGGCTCTGGGGCCAACGTCCTGACTTTC
CASSSRGSGANVLTF
>TRBD1|TRBV30|TRBJ2-7|.
TGTGCCTGGGAGTTCGGACAGGGCCTATCCTACGAGCAGTACTTC
CAWEFGQGLSYEQYF
>.|TRBV28|TRBJ2-7|.
TGTGCCAGCAGTTTACCTTTAGCCGTTTCGTCCTCGTCTTTATGGGAGCAGTACTTC
CASSLPLAVSSSSLWEQYF
>.|TRBV5-6|TRBJ2-1|.
TGTGCCAGCAGCCTTACTAGAGACGAGCAGTTCTTC
CASSLTRDEQFF
>TRBD1|TRBV6-1|TRBJ1-1|.
TGTGCCAGCAGTGACGAACAGGGGCGGACTGAAGCTTTCTTT
CASSDEQGRTEAFF
>TRBD1|TRBV7-2|TRBJ1-2|.
TGTGCCAGCAGCCCTGGGACAGGGGGCCCCTATGGCTACACCTTC
CASSPGTGGPYGYTF
>TRBD1|TRBV6-1|TRBJ1-6|.
TGTGCCAGCGCATACGGACAGGGGCCGAATTCACCCCTCCACTTT
CASAYGQGPNSPLHF
>TRBD1|TRBV27|TRBJ1-1|.
TGTGCCAGCAGTTTTACCAGGGGGCGGACTGAAGCTTTCTTT
CASSFTRGRTEAFF
>.|TRBV2|TRBJ1-6|.
TGTGCCAGCAGTGGTGGACAGTTTAATTCACCCCTCCACTTT
CASSGGQFNSPLHF
>.|TRBV5-6|TRBJ2-2|.
TGTGCCAGCAGCCTTTTACGGGAAAACACCGGGGAGCTGTTTTTT
CASSLLRENTGELFF
>.|TRBV5-4|TRBJ2-1|.
TGTGCCAGCAGCTATAGAGGGCGGGGCGACAATGAGCAGTTCTTC
CASSYRGRGDNEQFF
>.|TRBV10-3|TRBJ1-2|.
TGTGCCATCAACTCACCTGCTAACTATGGCTACACCTTC
CAINSPANYGYTF
>TRBD2|TRBV11-3|TRBJ2-2|.
TGTGCCAGCAGCGGACGCCCGGGACTAGCGGGAGATACCGGGGAGCTGTTTTTT
CASSGRPGLAGDTGELFF
>.|TRBV6-6|TRBJ1-2|.
TGTGCCAGCAGTTCCGGGGGGTATGGCTACACCTTC
CASSSGGYGYTF
>.|TRBV2|TRBJ1-5|few
TGTGCCAGCAGTGAAGTGGTCGGGGGGCCCCAGCATTTT
CASSEVVGGPQHF
>.|TRBV27|TRBJ2-7|.
TGTGCCAGCGCAACGGCCTACGAGCAGTACTTC
CASATAYEQYF
>.|TRBV28|TRBJ2-7|few
TGTGCCAGCAGTTTATTCGTAGGGGGATTATACTACGAGCAGTACTTC
CASSLFVGGLYYEQYF